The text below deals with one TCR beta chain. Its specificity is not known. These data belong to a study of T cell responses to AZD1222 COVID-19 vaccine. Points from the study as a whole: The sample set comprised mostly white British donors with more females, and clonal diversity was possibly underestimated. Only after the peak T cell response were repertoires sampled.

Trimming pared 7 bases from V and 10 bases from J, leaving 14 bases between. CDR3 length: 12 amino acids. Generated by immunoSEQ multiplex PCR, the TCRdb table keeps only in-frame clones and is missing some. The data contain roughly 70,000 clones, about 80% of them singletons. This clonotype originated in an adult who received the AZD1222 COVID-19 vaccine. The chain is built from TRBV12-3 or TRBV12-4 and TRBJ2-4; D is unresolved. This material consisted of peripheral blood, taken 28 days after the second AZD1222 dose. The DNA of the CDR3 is TGTGCCAGCACCTTCGATAAGCTGATTCAGTACTTC. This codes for CASTFDKLIQYF.